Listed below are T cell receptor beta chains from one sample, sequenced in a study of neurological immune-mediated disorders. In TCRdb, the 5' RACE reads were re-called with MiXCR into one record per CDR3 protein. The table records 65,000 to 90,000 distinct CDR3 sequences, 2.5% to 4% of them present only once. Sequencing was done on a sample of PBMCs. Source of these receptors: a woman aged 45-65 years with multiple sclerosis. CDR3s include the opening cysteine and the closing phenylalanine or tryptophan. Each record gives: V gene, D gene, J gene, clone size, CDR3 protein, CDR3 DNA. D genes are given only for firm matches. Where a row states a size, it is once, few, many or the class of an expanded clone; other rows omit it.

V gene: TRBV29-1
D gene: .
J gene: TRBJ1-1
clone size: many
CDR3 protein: CSVSSGNTEAFF
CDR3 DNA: TGCAGCGTGAGTTCGGGCAACACTGAAGCTTTCTTT

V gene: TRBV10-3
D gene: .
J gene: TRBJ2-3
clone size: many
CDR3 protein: CAISDPGLTSTDTQYF
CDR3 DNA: TGTGCCATCAGTGACCCAGGACTGACTAGCACAGATACGCAGTATTTT

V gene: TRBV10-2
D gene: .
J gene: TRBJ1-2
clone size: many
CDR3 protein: CASSESKTRYGYTF
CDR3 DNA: TGCGCCAGCAGTGAGTCTAAGACACGCTATGGCTACACCTTC

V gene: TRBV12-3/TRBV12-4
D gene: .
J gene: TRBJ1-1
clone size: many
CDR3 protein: CASSLKAGTEAFF
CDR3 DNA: TGTGCCAGCAGTTTGAAAGCGGGCACTGAAGCTTTCTTT

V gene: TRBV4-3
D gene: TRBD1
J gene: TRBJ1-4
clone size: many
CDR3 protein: CASSQDRVANEKLFF
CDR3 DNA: TGCGCCAGCAGCCAGGACAGGGTGGCTAATGAAAAACTGTTTTTT

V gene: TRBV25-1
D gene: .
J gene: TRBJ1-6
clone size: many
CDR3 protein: CASGEGAFPLHF
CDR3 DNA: TGTGCCAGCGGAGAAGGCGCGTTCCCCCTCCACTTT

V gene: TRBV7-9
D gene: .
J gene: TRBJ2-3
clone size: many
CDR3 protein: CASSWGGDTQYF
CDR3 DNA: TGTGCCAGCAGCTGGGGTGGAGATACGCAGTATTTT

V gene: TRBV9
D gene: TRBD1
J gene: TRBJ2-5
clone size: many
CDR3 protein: CASSVGRDRRAKETQYF
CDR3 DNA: TGTGCCAGCAGCGTAGGTAGGGACAGGCGGGCCAAAGAGACCCAGTACTTC

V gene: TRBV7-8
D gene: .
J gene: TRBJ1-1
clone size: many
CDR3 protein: CASSHLTGEAFF
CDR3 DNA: TGTGCCAGCAGCCATCTTACAGGAGAAGCTTTCTTT

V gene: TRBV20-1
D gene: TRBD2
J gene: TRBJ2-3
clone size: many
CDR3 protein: CSANLAGSTDTQYF
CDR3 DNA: TGCAGTGCTAACCTAGCGGGGAGCACAGATACGCAGTATTTT

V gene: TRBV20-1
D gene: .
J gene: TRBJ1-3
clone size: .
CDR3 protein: CSARDPSGKNIYF
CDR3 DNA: TGCAGTGCTAGAGATCCCTCTGGAAAAAACATATATTTT

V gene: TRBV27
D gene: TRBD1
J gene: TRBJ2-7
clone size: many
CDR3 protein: CASSNHRDRFYEQYF
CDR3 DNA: TGTGCCAGCAGTAACCACCGGGACAGGTTCTACGAGCAGTACTTC

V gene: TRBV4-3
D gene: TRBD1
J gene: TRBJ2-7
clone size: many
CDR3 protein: CASSQDKTWDRAYEQYF
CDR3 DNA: TGCGCCAGCAGCCAAGATAAAACCTGGGACAGAGCCTACGAGCAGTACTTC

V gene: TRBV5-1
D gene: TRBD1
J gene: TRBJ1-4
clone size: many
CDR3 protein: CASSRGQTVEEKLFF
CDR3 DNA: TGCGCCAGCAGCCGGGGACAGACAGTAGAGGAAAAACTGTTTTTT

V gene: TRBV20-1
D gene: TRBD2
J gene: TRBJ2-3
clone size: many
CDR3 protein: CSATPLAGWTDTQYF
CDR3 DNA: TGCAGTGCTACCCCCCTAGCGGGGTGGACAGATACGCAGTATTTT

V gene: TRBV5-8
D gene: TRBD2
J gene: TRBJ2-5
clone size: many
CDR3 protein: CASSLGTSGKETQYF
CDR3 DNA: TGTGCCAGCAGCTTGGGGACTAGCGGGAAGGAGACCCAGTACTTC

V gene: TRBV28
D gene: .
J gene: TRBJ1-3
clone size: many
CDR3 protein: CASRDLGNTIYF
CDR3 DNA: TGTGCCAGCAGAGATCTGGGAAACACCATATATTTT

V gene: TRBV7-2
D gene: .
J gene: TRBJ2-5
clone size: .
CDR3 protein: CASSLGWENQYF
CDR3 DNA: TGTGCCAGCAGCTTAGGGTGGGAGAACCAGTACTTC

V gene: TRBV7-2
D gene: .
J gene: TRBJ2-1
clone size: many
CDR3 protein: CASSLGSAEQFF
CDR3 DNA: TGTGCCAGCAGCTTAGGCTCGGCTGAGCAGTTCTTC

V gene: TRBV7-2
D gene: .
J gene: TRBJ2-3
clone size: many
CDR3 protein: CASSFGTAYTDTQYF
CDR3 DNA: TGTGCCAGCAGCTTCGGGACCGCTTATACAGATACGCAGTATTTT

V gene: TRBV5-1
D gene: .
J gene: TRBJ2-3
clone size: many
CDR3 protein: CASSLARQGLRTDTQYF
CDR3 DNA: TGCGCCAGCAGCTTGGCCCGGCAGGGTCTACGCACAGATACGCAGTATTTT

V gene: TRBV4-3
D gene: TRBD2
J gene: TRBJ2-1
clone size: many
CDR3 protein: CASSQDGLGASGSYEQFF
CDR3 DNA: TGCGCCAGCAGCCAAGATGGCCTGGGGGCTAGCGGGAGTTATGAGCAGTTCTTC

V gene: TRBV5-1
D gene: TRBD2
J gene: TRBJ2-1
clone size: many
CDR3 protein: CASSLPRGGRAGEQFF
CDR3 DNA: TGCGCCAGCAGTTTGCCACGGGGAGGGAGGGCCGGGGAGCAGTTCTTC

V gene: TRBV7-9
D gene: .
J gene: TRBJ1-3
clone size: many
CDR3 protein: CASSLLGPYSGNTIYF
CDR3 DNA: TGTGCCAGCAGCTTACTGGGACCCTACTCTGGAAACACCATATATTTT

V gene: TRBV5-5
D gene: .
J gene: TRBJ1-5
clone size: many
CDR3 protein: CASSSQGSNQPQHF
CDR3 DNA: TGTGCCAGCAGCTCACAGGGTAGCAATCAGCCCCAGCATTTT

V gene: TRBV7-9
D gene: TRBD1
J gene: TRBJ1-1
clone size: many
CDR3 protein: CASSVDRDEAFF
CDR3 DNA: TGTGCCAGCAGCGTCGACAGGGATGAAGCTTTCTTT

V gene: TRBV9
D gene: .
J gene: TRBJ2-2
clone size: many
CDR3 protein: CASSKDNAGELFF
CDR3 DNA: TGTGCCAGCAGCAAGGACAACGCCGGGGAGCTGTTTTTT

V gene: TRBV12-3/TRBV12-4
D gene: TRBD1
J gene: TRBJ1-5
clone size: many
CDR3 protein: CASSSGGQPQHF
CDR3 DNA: TGTGCCAGCAGTTCAGGGGGTCAGCCCCAGCATTTT

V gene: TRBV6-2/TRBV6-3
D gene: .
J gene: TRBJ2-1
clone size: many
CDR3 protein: CASSYSNWGNEQFF
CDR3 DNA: TGTGCCAGCAGTTACTCGAACTGGGGAAATGAGCAGTTCTTC

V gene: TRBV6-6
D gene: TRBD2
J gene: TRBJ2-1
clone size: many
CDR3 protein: CASSYSGPGGFSYNEQFF
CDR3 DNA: TGTGCCAGCAGTTACTCGGGACCGGGGGGGTTCTCCTACAATGAGCAGTTCTTC

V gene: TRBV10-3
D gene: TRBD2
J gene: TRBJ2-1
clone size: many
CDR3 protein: CAISESRASGYNEQFF
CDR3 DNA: TGTGCCATCAGTGAGTCGAGGGCTAGCGGGTACAATGAGCAGTTCTTC

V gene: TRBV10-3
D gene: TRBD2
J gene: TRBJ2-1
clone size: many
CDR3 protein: CAISAASGTHEQFF
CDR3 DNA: TGTGCCATCAGTGCGGCTAGCGGGACCCATGAGCAGTTCTTC

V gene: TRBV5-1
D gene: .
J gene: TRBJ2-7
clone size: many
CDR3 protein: CASSLGDRYSYEQYF
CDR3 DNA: TGCGCCAGCAGCTTGGGTGACAGGTATTCCTACGAGCAGTACTTC

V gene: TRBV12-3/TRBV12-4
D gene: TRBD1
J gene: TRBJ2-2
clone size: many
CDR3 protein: CASSRGQGAGTGELFF
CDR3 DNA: TGTGCCAGCAGCCGCGGACAGGGGGCCGGCACCGGGGAGCTGTTTTTT

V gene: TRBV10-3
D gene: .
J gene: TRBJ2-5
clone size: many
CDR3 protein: CAIGETRGQETQYF
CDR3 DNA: TGTGCCATCGGGGAGACTAGGGGCCAAGAGACCCAGTACTTC

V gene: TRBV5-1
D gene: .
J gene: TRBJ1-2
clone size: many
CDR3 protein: CASRPTTFGSQGYTF
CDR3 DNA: TGCGCCAGCAGACCTACTACGTTCGGCAGTCAGGGCTACACCTTC

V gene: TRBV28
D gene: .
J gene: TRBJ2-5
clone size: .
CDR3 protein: CDSSADRLYQETQYF
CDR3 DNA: TGTGACAGCAGTGCGGACAGACTGTACCAAGAGACCCAGTACTTC

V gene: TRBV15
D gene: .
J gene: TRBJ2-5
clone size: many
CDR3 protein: CATSRGRQTQETQYF
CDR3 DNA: TGTGCCACCAGCAGAGGACGGCAAACTCAAGAGACCCAGTACTTC

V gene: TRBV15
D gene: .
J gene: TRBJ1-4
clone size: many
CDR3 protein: CATSRDLAGLKLFF
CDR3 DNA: TGTGCCACCAGCAGAGATCTGGCTGGATTGAAACTGTTTTTT

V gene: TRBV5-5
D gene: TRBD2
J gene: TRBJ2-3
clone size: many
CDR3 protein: CASSRLAGEDTQYF
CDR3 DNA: TGTGCCAGCAGCCGACTAGCGGGGGAGGATACGCAGTATTTT

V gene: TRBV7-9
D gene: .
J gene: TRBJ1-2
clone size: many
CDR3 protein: CASSFTSNSIGYTF
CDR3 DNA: TGTGCCAGCAGCTTTACGAGTAATAGTATCGGCTACACCTTC

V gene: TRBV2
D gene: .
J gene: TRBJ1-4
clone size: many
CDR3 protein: CASSRQTTNEKLFF
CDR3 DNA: TGTGCCAGCAGTCGACAGACAACTAATGAAAAACTGTTTTTT

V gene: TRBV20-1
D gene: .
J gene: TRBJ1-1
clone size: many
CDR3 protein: CSARGQESSRNTEAFF
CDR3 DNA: TGCAGTGCTAGAGGACAGGAGTCTTCCCGGAACACTGAAGCTTTCTTT

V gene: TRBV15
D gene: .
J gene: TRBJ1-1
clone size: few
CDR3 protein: CATSPTSGVHTEAFF
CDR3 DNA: TGTGCCACCAGTCCGACCTCAGGGGTGCACACTGAAGCTTTCTTT

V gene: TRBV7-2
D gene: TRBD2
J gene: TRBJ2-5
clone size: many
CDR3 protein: CASSLPPTSGGETQYF
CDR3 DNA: TGTGCCAGCAGCTTACCCCCGACTAGCGGGGGAGAGACCCAGTACTTC